These 10 T cell receptor beta chains were all obtained from the same sample, sequenced in a study of T cells expressing NK-cell markers. TCRdb reprocessed the 5' RACE reads, keeping one entry per CDR3 protein, no DNA. Its listing shows hundreds of thousands of distinct CDR3 sequences. Sequenced material: blood T cells: a sorted CD56 or NKG2C T cell subset, CD4+ or CD8+ T cells, or bulk PBMC T cells (not recorded which). The origin of the receptors is a man aged 18 to 35 in good health.

The V and J genes are TRBV6-4 and TRBJ1-2; checking the TCRdb D call of TRBD1 is not possible without DNA. CDR3 length equals 13 residues. Germline V gene lookup returns CDR1 MRHNA and CDR2 SNTAGT. The chain's CDR3 is CVSNWGRLYGYTF.

The chain carries TRBV5-4 and TRBJ1-4; without DNA, the TCRdb call of TRBD1 cannot be checked. This CDR3 region has 15 residues. Germline-derived CDR1 and CDR2 are SGHNT and YYREEE (reference sequence). The CDR3 sequence is CASSVSDRVGEKLFF.

V and J are TRBV5-1 and TRBJ1-1. The CDR3 spans 12 residues. Germline V gene sequence: CDR1 SGHRS, CDR2 YFSETQ. CDR3 sequence: CASSPGRNEAFF. Variable domain in full (rest from reference TRBV5-1 and TRBJ1-1): KAGVTQTPRYLIKTRGQQVTLSCSPISGHRSVSWYQQTPGQGLQFLFEYFSETQRNKGNFPGRFSGRQFSNSRSEMNVSTLELGDSALYLCASSPGRNEAFFGQGTRLTVV.

V gene TRBV7-2 combines with J gene TRBJ2-2; the TCRdb call, TRBD2, lacks DNA for checking. Looked up from germline, CDR1 is SGHTA and CDR2 is FQGNSA. The length of the CDR3 is 15 residues. The CDR3: CASSLHSAGGGELFF. Looking up the rest from reference TRBV7-2 and TRBJ2-2 gives the full variable domain: GAGVSQSPSNKVTEKGKDVELRCDPISGHTALYWYRQSLGQGLEFLIYFQGNSAPDKSGLPSDRFSAERTGGSVSTLTIQRTQQEDSAVYLCASSLHSAGGGELFFGEGSRLTVL.

This sequence joins TRBV20-1 and TRBJ1-3. Germline CDR1 is DFQATT and CDR2 is SNEGSKA (reference sequence). The CDR3 spans 14 residues. This CDR3 reads CSARDVRQRDTIYF.

The genes are TRBV20-1 and TRBJ2-1. The CDR3 contains 12 residues. Germline CDR1 and CDR2: DFQATT and SNEGSKA (reference sequence). The CDR3 sequence: CSARTPYNEQFF.

This chain uses TRBV12-3 or TRBV12-4 with TRBJ2-5; checking the TCRdb D call of TRBD1 is not possible without DNA. The CDR3 totals 15 residues. The CDR3 spells CASSPLTGTRETQYF.

The V gene is TRBV5-1, the J gene TRBJ2-1; TCRdb gives TRBD2 as the D gene, but with no DNA this cannot be confirmed. Germline V CDR1 and CDR2: SGHRS, YFSETQ. The CDR3 length is 13 residues. The CDR3 loop is CASSLLQGHEQFF.

The J gene is TRBJ1-1, the V gene TRBV28. The CDR3 sequence is 12 residues long. Germline CDR1 is MDHEN and CDR2 is SYDVKM. The CDR3 loop is CASREYNTEAFF.

The chain has TRBV4-2 and TRBJ2-3. The CDR3 loop spans 17 amino acids. Germline-derived CDR1 and CDR2 are LGHNA and YNFKEQ. CDR3 protein: CASSQDLWDSTTDTQYF.